This T cell receptor beta chain emerged from a study of blood T cell repertoires in COVID-19. Study-wide context: Researchers got acute and convalescent COVID-19 samples from the United States, Italy and Spain. Sample material is recorded as cDNA or gDNA derived from T cells, B-cell-depleted T cells, or PBMCs.

Enrollment of patients from Seattle took place during active infection, with longitudinal follow-up. As originally analysed: Estimation of nucleated cell counts was performed using reference gene primer amplification. Repertoires were generated with immunoSEQ multiplex PCR, while TCRdb's copy carries only in-frame clones and drops some. V, J and clone size were drawn from that table, and D and trimming were deduced from the DNA. The sample has some 400,000 clones, about 90% seen once. V lost 7 bases to trimming and J lost 0 bases, with 7 bases between them. Germline V CDR1 and CDR2: SNHLY, FYNNEI. The CDR3 is made up of 14 amino acids.

The V call is TRBV2, the J call TRBJ2-6, with D perhaps TRBD1 (5 bases). The TCR originated in a woman in her fifties or sixties with COVID-19, enrolled during active disease. The material sequenced was peripheral blood. The CDR3 nucleotides are TGTGCCAGCAACAGGCTCTCTGGGGCCAACGTCCTGACTTTC. It specifies CASNRLSGANVLTF. Supplemented by reference TRBV2 and TRBJ2-6, the full variable domain reads EPEVTQTPSHQVTQMGQEVILRCVPISNHLYFYWYRQILGQKVEFLVSFYNNEISEKSEIFDDQFSVERPDGSNFTLKIRSTKLEDSAMYFCASNRLSGANVLTFGAGSRLTVL.